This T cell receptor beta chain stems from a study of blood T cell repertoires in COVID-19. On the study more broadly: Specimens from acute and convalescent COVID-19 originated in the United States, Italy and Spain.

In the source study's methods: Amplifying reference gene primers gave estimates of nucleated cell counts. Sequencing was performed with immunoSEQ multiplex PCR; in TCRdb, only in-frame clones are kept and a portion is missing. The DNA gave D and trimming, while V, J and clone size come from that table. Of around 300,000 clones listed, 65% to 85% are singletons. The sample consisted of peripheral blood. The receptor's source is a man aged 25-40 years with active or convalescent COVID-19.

The chain's CDR3 is CASSRYEYTEAFF. The CDR3 DNA reads as TGTGCCAGCAGCCGGTACGAGTACACTGAAGCTTTCTTT. The V call is TRBV3-1 (or the pseudogene TRBV3-2), the J call TRBJ1-1; the D is unclear. CDR3 length: 13 amino acids. The germline V gene encodes CDR1 LGHDT and CDR2 YNNKEL (reference sequence). The V end lost 4 bases, the J end lost 3 bases, and 9 bases lay between the germline ends.